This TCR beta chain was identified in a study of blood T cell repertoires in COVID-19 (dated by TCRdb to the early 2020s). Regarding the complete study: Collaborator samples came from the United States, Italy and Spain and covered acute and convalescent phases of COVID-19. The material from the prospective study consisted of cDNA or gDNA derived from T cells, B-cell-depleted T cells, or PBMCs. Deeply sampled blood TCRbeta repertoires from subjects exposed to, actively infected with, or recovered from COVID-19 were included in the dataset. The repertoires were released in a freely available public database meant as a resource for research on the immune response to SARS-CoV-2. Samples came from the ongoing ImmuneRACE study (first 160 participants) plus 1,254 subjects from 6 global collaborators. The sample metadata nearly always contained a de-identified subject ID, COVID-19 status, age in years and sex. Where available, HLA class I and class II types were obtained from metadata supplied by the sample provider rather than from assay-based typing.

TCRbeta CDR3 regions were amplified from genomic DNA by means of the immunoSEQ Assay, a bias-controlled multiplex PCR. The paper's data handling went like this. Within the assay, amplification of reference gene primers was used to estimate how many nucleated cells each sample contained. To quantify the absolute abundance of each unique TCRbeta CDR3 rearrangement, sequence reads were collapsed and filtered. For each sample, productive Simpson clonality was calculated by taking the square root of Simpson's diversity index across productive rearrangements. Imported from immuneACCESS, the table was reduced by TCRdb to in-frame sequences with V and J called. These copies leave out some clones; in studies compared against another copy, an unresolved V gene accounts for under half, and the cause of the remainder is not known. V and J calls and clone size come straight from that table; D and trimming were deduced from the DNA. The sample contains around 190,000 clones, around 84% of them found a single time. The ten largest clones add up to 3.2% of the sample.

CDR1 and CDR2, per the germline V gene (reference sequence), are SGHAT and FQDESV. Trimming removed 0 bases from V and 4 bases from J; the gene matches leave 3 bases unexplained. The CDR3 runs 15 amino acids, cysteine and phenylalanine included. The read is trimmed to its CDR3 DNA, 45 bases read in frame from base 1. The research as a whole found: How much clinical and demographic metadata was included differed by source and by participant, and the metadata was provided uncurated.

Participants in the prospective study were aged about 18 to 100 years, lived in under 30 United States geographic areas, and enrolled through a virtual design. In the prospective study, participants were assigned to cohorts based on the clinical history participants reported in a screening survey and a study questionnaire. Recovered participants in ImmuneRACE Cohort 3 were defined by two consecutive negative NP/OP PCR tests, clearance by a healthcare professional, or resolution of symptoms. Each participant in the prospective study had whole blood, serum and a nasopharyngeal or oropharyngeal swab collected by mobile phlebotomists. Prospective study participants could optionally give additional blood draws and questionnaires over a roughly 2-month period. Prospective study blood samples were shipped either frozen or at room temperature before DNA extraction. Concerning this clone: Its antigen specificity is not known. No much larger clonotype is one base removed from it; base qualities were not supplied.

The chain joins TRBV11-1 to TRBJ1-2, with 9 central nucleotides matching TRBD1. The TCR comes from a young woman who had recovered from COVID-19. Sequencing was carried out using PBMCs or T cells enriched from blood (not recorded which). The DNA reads TGTGCCAGCAGCTTAGCTGGACAGGGGAGCTATGGCTACACCTTC. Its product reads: CASSLAGQGSYGYTF.